This TCR beta chain originates from a study of response to subunit inactivated influenza vaccine. Study findings and constraints: Authors suggested few new T cells are recruited by each seasonal influenza vaccination.

The table lists this clonotype with many counts. Its specificity is unknown. The germline gives CDR1 LGHNA, CDR2 YSLEER. This CDR3 comprises 16 residues. V dropped 5 bases and J dropped 7 bases, with 18 bases sitting between them. In TCRdb, the RT-PCR reads were re-called with MiXCR into one record per CDR3 protein. Altogether approximately 700,000 distinct CDR3 sequences are present, roughly 13% being singletons, with the ten largest covering around 7%. The sample was PBMCs from blood, taken 14 to 15 days before vaccination. The chain employs TRBV4-3 and TRBJ1-6; D possibly corresponds to TRBD1 (5 bases). The clonotype originates from a man aged 45-65 years who received an inactivated influenza vaccine. CDR3 in amino acids: CASSISWDQKNSPLHF. The CDR3 bases are TGCGCCAGCAGCATCTCTTGGGACCAAAAGAATTCACCCCTCCACTTT.